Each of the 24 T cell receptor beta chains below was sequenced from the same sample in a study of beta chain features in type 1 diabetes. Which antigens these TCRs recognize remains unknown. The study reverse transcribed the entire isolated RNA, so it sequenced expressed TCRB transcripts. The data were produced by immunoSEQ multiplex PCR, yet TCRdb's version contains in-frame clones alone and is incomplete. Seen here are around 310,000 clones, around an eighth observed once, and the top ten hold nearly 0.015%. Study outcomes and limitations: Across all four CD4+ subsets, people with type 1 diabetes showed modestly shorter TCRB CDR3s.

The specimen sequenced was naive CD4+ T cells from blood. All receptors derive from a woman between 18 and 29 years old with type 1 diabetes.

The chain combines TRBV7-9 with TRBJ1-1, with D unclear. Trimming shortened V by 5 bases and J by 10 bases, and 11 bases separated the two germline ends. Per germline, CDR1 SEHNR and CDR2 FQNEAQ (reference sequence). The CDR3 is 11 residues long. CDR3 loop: CASSLGASAFF. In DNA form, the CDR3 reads TGTGCCAGCAGCCTAGGCGCATCAGCTTTCTTT. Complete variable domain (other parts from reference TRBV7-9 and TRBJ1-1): DTGVSQNPRHKITKRGQNVTFRCDPISEHNRLYWYRQTLGQGPEFLTYFQNEAQLEKSRLLSDRFSAERPKGSFSTLEIQRTEQGDSAMYLCASSLGASAFFGQGTRLTVV.

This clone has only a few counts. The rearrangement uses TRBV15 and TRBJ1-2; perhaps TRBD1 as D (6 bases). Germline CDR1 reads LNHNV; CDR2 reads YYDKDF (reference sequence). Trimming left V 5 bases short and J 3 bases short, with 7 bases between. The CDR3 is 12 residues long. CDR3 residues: CATSRTDYGYTF. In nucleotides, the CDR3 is TGTGCCACCAGCCGGACAGACTATGGCTACACCTTC.

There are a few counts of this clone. The CDR3 loop is CASSMDRRLASYNEQFF. In DNA, the CDR3 is TGTGCCAGTAGTATGGACCGGAGACTAGCGTCCTACAATGAGCAGTTCTTC. The rearrangement links TRBV19 to TRBJ2-1, with 8 bases lining up with TRBD2. The CDR3 has 17 residues. V lost 3 bases, J lost 1 base, and 8 bases stayed unmatched. The germline V gene has CDR1 LNHDA and CDR2 SQIVND (reference sequence).

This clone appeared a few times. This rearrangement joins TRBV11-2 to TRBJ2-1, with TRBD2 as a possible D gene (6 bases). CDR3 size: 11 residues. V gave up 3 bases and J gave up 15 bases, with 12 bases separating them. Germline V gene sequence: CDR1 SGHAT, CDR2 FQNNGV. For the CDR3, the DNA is TGTGCCAGCAGCTTGCGGGGACTCGGGTTCTTC. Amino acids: CASSLRGLGFF.

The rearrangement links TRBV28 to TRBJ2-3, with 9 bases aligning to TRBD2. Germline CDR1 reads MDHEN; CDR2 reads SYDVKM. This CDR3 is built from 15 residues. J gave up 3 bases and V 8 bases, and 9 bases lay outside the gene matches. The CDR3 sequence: CASADSGSKTDTQYF. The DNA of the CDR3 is TGTGCCAGCGCGGATAGCGGGAGTAAGACAGATACGCAGTATTTT.

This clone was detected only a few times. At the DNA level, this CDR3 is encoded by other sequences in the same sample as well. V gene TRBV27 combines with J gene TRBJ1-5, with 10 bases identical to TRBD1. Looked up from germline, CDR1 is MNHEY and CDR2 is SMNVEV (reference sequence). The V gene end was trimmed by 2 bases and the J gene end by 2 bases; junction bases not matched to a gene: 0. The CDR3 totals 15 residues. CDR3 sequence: CASSLGTGGNQPQHF. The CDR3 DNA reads TGTGCCAGCAGTTTAGGGACAGGGGGCAATCAGCCCCAGCATTTT.

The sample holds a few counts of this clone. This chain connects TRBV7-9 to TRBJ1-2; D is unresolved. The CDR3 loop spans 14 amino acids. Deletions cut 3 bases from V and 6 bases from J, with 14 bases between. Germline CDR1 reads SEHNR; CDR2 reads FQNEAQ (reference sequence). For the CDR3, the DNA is TGTGCCAGCAGCTTTGCTCTGCAGGTGGATGGCTACACCTTC. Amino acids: CASSFALQVDGYTF. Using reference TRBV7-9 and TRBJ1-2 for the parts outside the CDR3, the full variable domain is DTGVSQNPRHKITKRGQNVTFRCDPISEHNRLYWYRQTLGQGPEFLTYFQNEAQLEKSRLLSDRFSAERPKGSFSTLEIQRTEQGDSAMYLCASSFALQVDGYTFGSGTRLTVV.

CDR3 nucleotides: TGTGCCAGCTCACCGCGACAGGGGGCTTTAATGAACACTGAAGCTTTCTTT. Translated, it gives CASSPRQGALMNTEAFF. The V and J genes are TRBV18 and TRBJ1-1; 10 bases agree with TRBD1. V shed 3 bases and J 0 bases; nucleotides not matched to a gene: 7. Germline V CDR1 and CDR2: KGHSH, LQKENI. The CDR3 is made up of 17 amino acids.

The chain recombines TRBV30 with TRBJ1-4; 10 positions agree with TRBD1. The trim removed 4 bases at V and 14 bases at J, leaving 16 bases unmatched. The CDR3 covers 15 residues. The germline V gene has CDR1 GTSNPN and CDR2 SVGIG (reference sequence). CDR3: CAWNPFGTGVTGLFF. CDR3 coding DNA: TGTGCCTGGAACCCCTTCGGGACAGGGGTGACAGGGCTGTTTTTT.

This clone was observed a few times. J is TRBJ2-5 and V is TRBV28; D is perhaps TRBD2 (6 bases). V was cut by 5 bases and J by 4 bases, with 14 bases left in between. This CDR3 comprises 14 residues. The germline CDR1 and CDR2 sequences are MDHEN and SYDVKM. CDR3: CASSPPDYGETQYF. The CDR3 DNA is TGTGCCAGCAGTCCACCGGACTACGGAGAGACCCAGTACTTC.

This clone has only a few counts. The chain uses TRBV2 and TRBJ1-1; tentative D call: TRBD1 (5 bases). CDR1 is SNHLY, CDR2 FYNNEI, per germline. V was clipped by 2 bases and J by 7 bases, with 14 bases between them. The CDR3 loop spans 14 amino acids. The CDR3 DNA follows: TGTGCCAGCAGTGAACGAAGGGGATACGGTGAAGCTTTCTTT. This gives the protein CASSERRGYGEAFF. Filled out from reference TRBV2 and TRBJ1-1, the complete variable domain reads EPEVTQTPSHQVTQMGQEVILRCVPISNHLYFYWYRQILGQKVEFLVSFYNNEISEKSEIFDDQFSVERPDGSNFTLKIRSTKLEDSAMYFCASSERRGYGEAFFGQGTRLTVV.

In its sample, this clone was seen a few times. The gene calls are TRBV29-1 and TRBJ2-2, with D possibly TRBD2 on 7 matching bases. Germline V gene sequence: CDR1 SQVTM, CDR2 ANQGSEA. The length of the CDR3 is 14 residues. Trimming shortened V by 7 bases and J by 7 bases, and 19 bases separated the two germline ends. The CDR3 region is CSGGGSIRDGELFF. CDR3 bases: TGCAGCGGGGGGGGCAGCATACGAGACGGGGAGCTGTTTTTT.

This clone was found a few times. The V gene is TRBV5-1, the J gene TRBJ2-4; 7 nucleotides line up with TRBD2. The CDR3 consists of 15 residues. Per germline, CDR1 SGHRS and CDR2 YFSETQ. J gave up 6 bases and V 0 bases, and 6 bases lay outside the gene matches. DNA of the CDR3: TGCGCCAGCAGCTTGGGAGCTAGCGGAACAAACATTCAGTACTTC. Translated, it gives CASSLGASGTNIQYF.

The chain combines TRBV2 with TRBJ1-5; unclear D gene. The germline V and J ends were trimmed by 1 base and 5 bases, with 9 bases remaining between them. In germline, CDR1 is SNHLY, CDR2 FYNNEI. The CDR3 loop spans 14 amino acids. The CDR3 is CASSEDPAYQPQHF. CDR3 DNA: TGTGCCAGCAGTGAAGACCCCGCGTATCAGCCCCAGCATTTT.

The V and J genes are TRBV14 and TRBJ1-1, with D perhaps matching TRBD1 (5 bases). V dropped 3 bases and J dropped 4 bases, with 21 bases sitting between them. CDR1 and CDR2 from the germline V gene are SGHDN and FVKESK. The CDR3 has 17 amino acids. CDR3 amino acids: CASSHGGTVIQGTEAFF. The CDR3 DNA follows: TGTGCCAGCAGCCACGGCGGGACGGTCATCCAGGGCACTGAAGCTTTCTTT.

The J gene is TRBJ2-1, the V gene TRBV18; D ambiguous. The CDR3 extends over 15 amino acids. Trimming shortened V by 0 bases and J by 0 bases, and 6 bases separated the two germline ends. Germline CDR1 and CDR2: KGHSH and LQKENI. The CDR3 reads CASSPPLGSYNEQFF. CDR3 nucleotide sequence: TGTGCCAGCTCACCACCGCTAGGCTCCTACAATGAGCAGTTCTTC. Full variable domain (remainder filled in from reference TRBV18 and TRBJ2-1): NAGVMQNPRHLVRRRGQEARLRCSPMKGHSHVYWYRQLPEEGLKFMVYLQKENIIDESGMPKERFSAEFPKEGPSILRIQQVVRGDSAAYFCASSPPLGSYNEQFFGPGTRLTVL.

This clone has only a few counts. This chain's CDR3 is CASSPFRTANTEAFF. Here the CDR3 DNA reads TGTGCCAGCAGTCCGTTTAGGACAGCGAACACTGAAGCTTTCTTT. V usage is TRBV27 and J usage is TRBJ1-1; tentative D call: TRBD1 (6 bases). Per the germline V gene, CDR1 is MNHEY and CDR2 is SMNVEV (reference sequence). The CDR3 sequence is 15 residues long. The V and J ends lost 5 bases and 1 base respectively, with 14 bases between them.

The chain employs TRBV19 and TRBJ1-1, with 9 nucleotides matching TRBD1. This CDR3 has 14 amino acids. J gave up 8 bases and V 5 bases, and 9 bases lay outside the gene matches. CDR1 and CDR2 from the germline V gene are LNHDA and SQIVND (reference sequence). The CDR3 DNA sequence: TGTGCCAGTAGTCCACAGGGGGCTGTGAGGGAAGCTTTCTTT. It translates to CASSPQGAVREAFF.

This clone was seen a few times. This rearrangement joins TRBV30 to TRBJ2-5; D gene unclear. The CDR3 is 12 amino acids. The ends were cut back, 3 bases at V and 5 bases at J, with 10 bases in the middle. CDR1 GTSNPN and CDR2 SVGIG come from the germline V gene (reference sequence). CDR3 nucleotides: TGTGCCTGGAGCCCTTCGAGGGAGACCCAGTACTTC. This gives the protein CAWSPSRETQYF.

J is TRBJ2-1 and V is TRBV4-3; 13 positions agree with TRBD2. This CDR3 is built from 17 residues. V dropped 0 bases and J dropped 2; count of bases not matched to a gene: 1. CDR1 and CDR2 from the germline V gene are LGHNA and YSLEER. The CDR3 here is CASSQDGTSGTYNEQFF. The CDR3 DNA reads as TGCGCCAGCAGCCAAGACGGGACTAGCGGGACCTACAATGAGCAGTTCTTC.

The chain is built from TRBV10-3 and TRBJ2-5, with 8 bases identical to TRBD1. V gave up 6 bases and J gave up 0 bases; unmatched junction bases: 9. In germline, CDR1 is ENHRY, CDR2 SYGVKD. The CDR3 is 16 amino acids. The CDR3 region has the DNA TGTGCCATCAGCGAGGACAGGGTAGGGAACCAAGAGACCCAGTACTTC. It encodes CAISEDRVGNQETQYF.

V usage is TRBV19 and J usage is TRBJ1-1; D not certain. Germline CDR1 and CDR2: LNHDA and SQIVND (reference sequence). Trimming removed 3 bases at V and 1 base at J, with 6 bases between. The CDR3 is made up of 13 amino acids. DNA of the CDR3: TGTGCCAGTAGTATGAGGCAGAACACTGAAGCTTTCTTT. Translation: CASSMRQNTEAFF.

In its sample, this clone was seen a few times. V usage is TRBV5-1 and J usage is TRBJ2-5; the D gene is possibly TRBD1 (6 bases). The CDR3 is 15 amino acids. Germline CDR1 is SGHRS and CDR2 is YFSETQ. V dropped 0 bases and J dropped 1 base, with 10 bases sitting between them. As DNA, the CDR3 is TGCGCCAGCAGCTTGGTCAGGGGCCTCCAAGAGACCCAGTACTTC. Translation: CASSLVRGLQETQYF.

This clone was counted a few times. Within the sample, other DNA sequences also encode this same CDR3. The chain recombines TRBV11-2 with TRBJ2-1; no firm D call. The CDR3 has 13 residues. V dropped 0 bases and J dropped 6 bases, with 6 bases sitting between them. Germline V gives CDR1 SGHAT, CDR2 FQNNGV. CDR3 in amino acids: CASSLDLSNEQFF. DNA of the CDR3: TGTGCCAGCAGCTTAGATCTGAGCAATGAGCAGTTCTTC.